The 6 T cell receptor beta chains given below trace back to one sample, sequenced in a study of OX40 agonist ivuxolimab in advanced cancers. Method: immunoSEQ multiplex PCR; TCRdb's copy keeps in-frame clones and lacks some. The data contain about 91,000 clones, around 84% of them seen just once; the ten biggest clones take up roughly 1.1%. Sequenced material: CD4+ or CD8+ T cells sorted from blood, taken in a trial of the OX40 agonist ivuxolimab. The receptors shown here come from an adult with an advanced solid tumor such as melanoma, head and neck, liver or kidney cancer.

This rearrangement joins TRBV29-1 to TRBJ2-7, with 7 bases identical to TRBD1. Germline assignment: CDR1 SQVTM and CDR2 ANQGSEA. The CDR3 extends over 12 amino acids. V dropped 7 bases and J dropped 2; count of bases not matched to a gene: 5. The CDR3 DNA is TGCAGCGAGCACGGGACAGCCTACGAGCAGTACTTC. Translation gives CSEHGTAYEQYF.

The chain's CDR3 is CASSSPLILGGSAFF. The CDR3 coding sequence is TGTGCCAGCAGTAGCCCACTAATCCTAGGAGGTTCTGCGTTCTTC. This chain links TRBV27 with TRBJ2-1; D is possibly TRBD2 (5 bases). The CDR3 spans 15 residues. Germline V gives CDR1 MNHEY, CDR2 SMNVEV (reference sequence). V lost 5 bases and J lost 15, with 26 bases in between.

The gene calls are TRBV2 and TRBJ1-5; D is ambiguous. The CDR3 has 12 amino acids. V lost 8 bases and J lost 8, with 13 bases in between. From germline, CDR1 is SNHLY and CDR2 FYNNEI. The chain's CDR3 is CASLGKLKPQHF. The CDR3 coding sequence is TGTGCCAGCTTGGGAAAACTGAAGCCCCAGCATTTT.

The rearrangement links TRBV7-3 to TRBJ2-6; the D is unclear. V was pared by 2 bases and J by 2 bases, with 1 base between. Germline CDR1 and CDR2: SGHTA and FQGTGA. The CDR3 contains 13 residues. CDR3 DNA sequence: TGTGCCAGCAGCTTAGCTGGGGCCAACGTCCTGACTTTC. Encoded protein: CASSLAGANVLTF.

There are many counts of this clone. The rearrangement links TRBV5-1 to TRBJ1-5; possibly TRBD1 for D (5 bases). The germline CDR1 and CDR2 sequences are SGHRS and YFSETQ. Between the trimmed V and J ends, which lost 0 bases and 7 bases, there was a span of 14 bases. This CDR3 has 15 amino acids. Here the CDR3 DNA reads TGCGCCAGCAGCTTGGACGGGGGATCAGGACAGCCCCAGCATTTT. Encoded protein: CASSLDGGSGQPQHF. Supplemented by reference TRBV5-1 and TRBJ1-5, the full variable domain reads KAGVTQTPRYLIKTRGQQVTLSCSPISGHRSVSWYQQTPGQGLQFLFEYFSETQRNKGNFPGRFSGRQFSNSRSEMNVSTLELGDSALYLCASSLDGGSGQPQHFGDGTRLSIL.

The V and J genes are TRBV7-8 and TRBJ1-1, with 7 bases matching TRBD1. CDR1 is SGHVS and CDR2 is FQNEAQ in the germline V gene. This CDR3 region has 17 residues. Trimming removed 2 bases from V and 3 bases from J; junction bases left unmatched: 12. Written as DNA, the CDR3 is TGTGCCAGCAGCTTAAATTCAGGGGGAAGGGGGTACACTGAAGCTTTCTTT. Translation: CASSLNSGGRGYTEAFF.